This T cell receptor beta chain originates from a study of blood T cell repertoires in COVID-19. Across the whole study: Samples representing acute and convalescent COVID-19 were sourced from the United States, Italy and Spain.

Germline assignment: CDR1 SGDLS and CDR2 YYNGEE. The V segment lost 4 bases and the J segment 6 bases; nucleotides outside the gene matches: 10. The CDR3 length is 15 residues. The authors' processing: Quantification of nucleated cells was approximated via reference gene primer amplification. TCRdb keeps only in-frame clones here, not all; method: immunoSEQ multiplex PCR. V, J and clone size are taken as reported in that table, and D and trimming were inferred from the DNA itself. Seen here are around 100,000 clones, 85% observed once, and the top ten hold approximately 1.8%. The chain employs TRBV9 and TRBJ2-1; 7 bases are shared with TRBD2. The sequenced sample consisted of peripheral blood. This clonotype originated in a woman in her 70s with active or convalescent COVID-19. The CDR3 here is CASSPWEGLGNEQFF. CDR3 coding DNA: TGTGCCAGCAGCCCCTGGGAGGGCTTAGGCAATGAGCAGTTCTTC. The whole variable domain, remainder taken from reference TRBV9 and TRBJ2-1, is DSGVTQTPKHLITATGQRVTLRCSPRSGDLSVYWYQQSLDQGLQFLIQYYNGEERAKGNILERFSAQQFPDLHSELNLSSLELGDSALYFCASSPWEGLGNEQFFGPGTRLTVL.